The 13 T cell receptor beta chains below were found in one sample sequenced in a study of T-cell reconstitution after alpha-beta-depleted transplantation in children. A TCRbeta library incorporating unique molecular identifiers was prepared. TCRdb analysed the PCR reads with MiXCR anew, one entry per CDR3 protein. The repertoire includes about 400,000 distinct CDR3 sequences, roughly 22% of them detected once, and 3% to 4% sits in the top ten. Sequencing used PBMCs from the stem cell graft donor, obtained from the stem cell graft. These receptors came from a human donor who donated a stem cell graft to a child with acute myeloid leukemia.

This clonotype was detected a few times. V is TRBV20-1 and J is TRBJ2-1; D uncertain. This CDR3 region has 12 residues. V shed 2 bases and J shed 10 bases, with 12 bases lying between them. The germline gives CDR1 DFQATT, CDR2 SNEGSKA (reference sequence). The CDR3 region has the DNA TGCAGTGCTAGACCCCGGGTAGGAGAGCAGTTCTTC. Its translation is CSARPRVGEQFF.

This clonotype was recorded a few times. V gene TRBV6-1 combines with J gene TRBJ1-2; D call uncertain. Trimming left V 1 base short and J 5 bases short, with 8 bases between. This CDR3 spans 13 amino acids. In germline, CDR1 is MNHNS, CDR2 SASEGT. The CDR3 DNA sequence: TGTGCCAGCAGTGAAGGGATCGGGTATGGCTACACCTTC. This translates into CASSEGIGYGYTF.

This chain connects TRBV12-3 or TRBV12-4 to TRBJ1-5; D may be TRBD1 (6 bases). The CDR3 spans 16 residues. Trimming removed 4 bases from V and 8 bases from J, with 21 bases in between. The CDR3, as DNA: TGTGCCAGCAGTTCCTCCGGGCGGGGGCCTTTTGAGCCCCAGCATTTT. It encodes CASSSSGRGPFEPQHF.

This chain connects TRBV2 to TRBJ2-7; D is unresolved. The CDR3 is 11 residues long. Germline V CDR1 and CDR2: SNHLY, FYNNEI. V dropped 6 bases and J dropped 3 bases, with 6 bases sitting between them. DNA for the CDR3: TGTGCCAGCAGGATGAACTACGAGCAGTACTTC. Its protein product is CASRMNYEQYF.

The chain joins TRBV29-1 to TRBJ2-2; a weak D match, TRBD2 (5 bases). The ends were cut back, 5 bases at V and 5 bases at J, with 6 bases in the middle. Germline loops: CDR1 SQVTM, CDR2 ANQGSEA. This CDR3 is built from 11 residues. The CDR3 reads CSVTGTGELFF. The CDR3 DNA is TGCAGCGTTACGGGGACCGGGGAGCTGTTTTTT.

In its sample, this clonotype was seen many times. The CDR3 DNA reads TGCAGTGCTAGAGGGACAGGGGAGCGTGGAGAGACCCAGTACTTC. Translating gives CSARGTGERGETQYF. The chain carries TRBV20-1 and TRBJ2-5, with TRBD1 matching 9 bases. The trim removed 1 base at V and 4 bases at J, leaving 7 bases unmatched. The CDR3 runs to 15 residues. CDR1 is DFQATT, CDR2 SNEGSKA, per germline (reference sequence).

This chain connects TRBV11-3 to TRBJ1-1; perhaps TRBD1 as D (5 bases). Trimming removed 5 bases from V and 7 bases from J, with 14 bases in between. This CDR3 has 13 amino acids. Germline CDR1 is SGHNT and CDR2 is YENEEA. CDR3 sequence (DNA): TGTGCCAGCAGCCTACAAATTACAGGTGAAGCTTTCTTT. Translation: CASSLQITGEAFF. The full variable domain, with the rest looked up from reference TRBV11-3 and TRBJ1-1, is EAGVVQSPRYKIIEKKQPVAFWCNPISGHNTLYWYLQNLGQGPELLIRYENEEAVDDSQLPKDRFSAERLKGVDSTLKIQPAELGDSAVYLCASSLQITGEAFFGQGTRLTVV.

V and J are TRBV29-1 and TRBJ2-6, with TRBD1 as a possible D gene (5 bases). V was trimmed by 3 bases and J by 0 bases, leaving 6 bases between them. The germline CDR1 and CDR2 sequences are SQVTM and ANQGSEA. The CDR3 loop spans 14 amino acids. This CDR3 reads CSVEQGSGANVLTF. The CDR3 DNA reads as TGCAGCGTTGAGCAGGGCTCTGGGGCCAACGTCCTGACTTTC.

This clonotype was seen more than once but under ten times. This chain uses TRBV20-1 with TRBJ2-5; 12 bases align to TRBD2. CDR1 and CDR2 (germline): DFQATT, SNEGSKA (reference sequence). Trimming at V came to 6 bases and at J to 7 bases, leaving 9 bases not matched to a gene. This CDR3 has 14 amino acids. The CDR3 protein is CSARKRLAGATQYF. The DNA for the CDR3 is TGCAGTGCGAGGAAACGACTAGCGGGAGCGACCCAGTACTTC.

The CDR3 DNA sequence: TGTGCCAGCATGGGACAGGCGGGTTCCTACAATGAGCAGTTCTTC. The encoded protein is CASMGQAGSYNEQFF. This rearrangement joins TRBV2 to TRBJ2-1; 8 bases match TRBD1. The V segment lost 7 bases and the J segment 1 base; nucleotides outside the gene matches: 6. The CDR3 totals 15 residues. The V gene's germline CDR1 is SNHLY and CDR2 FYNNEI.

CDR3 protein: CSVMISGNTIYF. The CDR3 DNA sequence: TGCAGCGTCATGATCTCTGGAAACACCATATATTTT. This rearrangement joins TRBV29-1 to TRBJ1-3; D is unresolved. The germline V gene encodes CDR1 SQVTM and CDR2 ANQGSEA. The CDR3 spans 12 residues. The germline V and J ends were trimmed by 6 bases and 0 bases, with 6 bases remaining between them.

This clonotype was found a few times. The CDR3 region is CASSRQPNEQFF. CDR3 DNA: TGTGCCAGCAGTCGGCAGCCCAATGAGCAGTTCTTC. This chain links TRBV12-3 or TRBV12-4 with TRBJ2-1; D remains ambiguous. Trimming stripped 5 bases from V and 6 bases from J, with 8 bases between. The CDR3 has 12 residues.

This chain uses TRBV9 with TRBJ2-1; tentative D call: TRBD2 (5 bases). The CDR3 is made up of 15 amino acids. V lost 0 bases and J 3 bases, leaving 10 bases between the germline ends. CDR1 and CDR2 from the germline V gene are SGDLS and YYNGEE. CDR3 sequence reads: CASSVAGVGYNEQFF. In DNA, the CDR3 is TGTGCCAGCAGCGTAGCCGGGGTAGGCTACAATGAGCAGTTCTTC.